The 18 T cell receptor beta chains given below trace back to one sample, sequenced in a study of blood T cells in healthy people across ages. It was with a sample-barcoded 5' primer and a J-beta primer mix that a second PCR of about 6 to 12 cycles was run. A single record per CDR3 protein comes from TCRdb applying MiXCR to the 5' RACE reads. Among 790,000 or so distinct CDR3 sequences, around half were seen once, and the ten largest hold roughly 20%. Sequencing was done on a sample of blood. These receptors were obtained from a man at least 80 years old in good health.

The rearrangement uses TRBV7-8 and TRBJ2-7; D possibly uses TRBD1 or TRBD2 (5 bases each). The germline V and J ends were trimmed by 4 bases and 3 bases, with 25 bases remaining between them. CDR1 and CDR2 from the germline V gene are SGHVS and FQNEAQ. The length of the CDR3 is 18 residues. The CDR3 nucleotides read TGTGCCAGCAGCTATAGAGGGAGAACAGGCGCAGCCCTCTACGAGCAGTACTTC. Protein: CASSYRGRTGAALYEQYF.

This clonotype was detected only a few times. The chain combines TRBV29-1 with TRBJ2-7, with TRBD1 matching 9 bases. Germline V CDR1 and CDR2: SQVTM, ANQGSEA. The CDR3 spans 13 residues. The junction had 3 bases not matched to a gene; V was cut back by 4 bases and J by 2 bases. The CDR3, as DNA: TGCAGCGTTGGGACAGGGGTTACCTACGAGCAGTACTTC. It translates to CSVGTGVTYEQYF.

V and J are TRBV3-1 and TRBJ1-2; a weak D match, TRBD1 (6 bases). Per germline, CDR1 LGHDT and CDR2 YNNKEL (reference sequence). CDR3 size: 12 residues. Trimming took off 3 bases at V and 8 bases at J, with 10 bases between the two ends. The CDR3 DNA sequence: TGTGCCAGCAGCCAGGGGGCGAGGGGCTACACCTTC. It specifies CASSQGARGYTF.

The V gene is TRBV20-1, the J gene TRBJ1-6; D may be TRBD1 (6 bases). The CDR3 consists of 17 residues. Trimming cost V 0 bases and J 10 bases, with 22 bases left between them. The germline V gene encodes CDR1 DFQATT and CDR2 SNEGSKA (reference sequence). The CDR3 nucleotides are TGCAGTGCTAGAGATAGATCGAGGGGGTCCCTCCAATCACCCCTCCACTTT. This translates into CSARDRSRGSLQSPLHF.

This sequence joins TRBV6-5 and TRBJ1-1, with TRBD1 identical over 11 bases. The CDR3 sequence is 12 residues long. J was trimmed by 9 bases and V by 5 bases; bases with no gene match: 2. Germline V gene data show CDR1 as MNHEY and CDR2 as SVGAGI. The CDR3 nucleotides are TGTGCCAGCAGTACGGACAGGGGGCAAGCTTTCTTT. This translates into CASSTDRGQAFF.

This clonotype was seen a single time. This rearrangement joins TRBV5-1 to TRBJ2-2, with 7 bases aligning to TRBD1. Looked up from germline, CDR1 is SGHRS and CDR2 is YFSETQ. The CDR3 totals 17 residues. J lost 2 bases, V lost 0 bases, and 7 bases had no gene match. The CDR3 nucleotides are TGCGCCAGCAGCTTGGCCTTGGACAGGCTAAACACCGGGGAGCTGTTTTTT. It yields the protein CASSLALDRLNTGELFF.

This clonotype was counted a few times. This chain links TRBV7-9 with TRBJ2-1; D might be TRBD1 (5 bases). This CDR3 comprises 13 residues. The V end lost 5 bases, the J end lost 8 bases, and 13 bases lay between the germline ends. From germline, CDR1 is SEHNR and CDR2 FQNEAQ (reference sequence). The CDR3 is CASSQGAEDEQFF. For the CDR3, the DNA is TGTGCCAGCAGCCAAGGGGCTGAGGATGAGCAGTTCTTC.

The chain has TRBV5-1 and TRBJ2-7; D could derive from TRBD1 or TRBD2 (5 bases each). V was shortened by 0 bases and J by 2 bases, with 12 bases between the two germline ends. The germline gives CDR1 SGHRS, CDR2 YFSETQ. This CDR3 is built from 15 residues. The CDR3 DNA reads TGCGCCAGCAGCTTGGCCGGGGCTCGTGCCTACGAGCAGTACTTC. It yields the protein CASSLAGARAYEQYF.

The rearrangement links TRBV7-2 to TRBJ2-7; 13 bases match TRBD2. This CDR3 has 16 residues. Trimming cost V 5 bases and J 2 bases; bases outside gene matches: 6. Germline lookup yields CDR1 SGHTA and CDR2 FQGNSA. In nucleotides, the CDR3 is TGTGCCAGCAGCCCCTCACTAGCGGGAGGGCCCTACGAGCAGTACTTC. Amino acid sequence: CASSPSLAGGPYEQYF.

As for this clonotype: A read error may produce the germline difference seen at one junction end. The CDR3 here is CASNRRGPANEKPFF. Written as DNA, the CDR3 is TGTGCCAGCAACCGAAGGGGGCCAGCTAATGAAAAACCGTTTTTT. This sequence joins TRBV2 and TRBJ1-4, with 7 nucleotides matching TRBD1. The CDR3 spans 15 residues. The germline CDR1 and CDR2 sequences are SNHLY and FYNNEI.

V and J are TRBV28 and TRBJ2-7; 14 nucleotides line up with TRBD2. The CDR3 totals 16 residues. Germline V gene lookup returns CDR1 MDHEN and CDR2 SYDVKM. The V and J ends lost 3 bases and 4 bases, in that order; junction bases with no gene match: 5. This CDR3 reads CASSFLTSGRGYEQYF. The CDR3 DNA sequence: TGTGCCAGCAGTTTCCTGACTAGCGGGAGGGGTTACGAGCAGTACTTC.

Only a few counts were recorded for this clonotype. Here the CDR3 reads CASSQELQGGDATNEKLFF. The CDR3 nucleotides read TGCGCCAGCAGCCAAGAGTTACAGGGCGGTGATGCAACTAATGAAAAACTGTTTTTT. This chain connects TRBV4-1 to TRBJ1-4; tentatively, D is TRBD1 (6 bases). V was clipped by 0 bases and J by 0 bases, with 17 bases between them. Germline V lookup: CDR1 MGHRA, CDR2 YSYEKL. CDR3 length: 19 residues.

This clonotype was counted only a few times. The chain carries TRBV4-3 and TRBJ2-7; D ambiguous. Trimming pared 4 bases from V and 5 bases from J, leaving 15 bases between. The CDR3 has 14 residues. Germline CDR1 reads LGHNA; CDR2 reads YSLEER. The CDR3 DNA sequence: TGCGCCAGCAGCCGCGGTCTTAGTGGAAACGAGCAGTACTTC. It yields the protein CASSRGLSGNEQYF.

The table lists this clonotype with a few counts. The J gene is TRBJ2-7, the V gene TRBV7-2; D gene uncertain. The J call may be mistaken, given a closer DNA end match to TRBJ2-5. The CDR3 runs 13 residues. Per germline, CDR1 SGHTA and CDR2 FQGNSA. CDR3 DNA: TGTGCCAGCAGCTCTAGACAAGCGATGACCCAGTACTTC. Amino acids: CASSSRQAMTQYF.

CDR3 amino acids: CASSTRLAGLPWGNEQFF. The CDR3 DNA sequence: TGTGCCAGCAGCACCCGACTAGCGGGTCTACCCTGGGGCAATGAGCAGTTCTTC. J is TRBJ2-1 and V is TRBV11-3, with 10 bases that match TRBD2. The CDR3 totals 18 residues. Germline lookup yields CDR1 SGHNT and CDR2 YENEEA. Losses at the gene ends were 5 bases for V and 6 bases for J; bases not matched to a gene: 16.

The chain's CDR3 is CASSRSDYSYGQYF. The CDR3 nucleotides read TGCGCCAGCAGCAGGTCAGACTACTCCTACGGGCAGTACTTC. The rearrangement links TRBV5-1 to TRBJ2-5, with D tentatively TRBD2 (5 bases). Germline CDR1 is SGHRS and CDR2 is YFSETQ. Trimming took 4 bases from V and 11 from J, leaving 21 bases between them. CDR3 size: 14 residues.

This clonotype turned up a few times. The chain is built from TRBV20-1 and TRBJ2-7, with TRBD2 as a possible D gene (6 bases). Trimming took off 4 bases at V and 6 bases at J, with 19 bases between the two ends. Germline CDR1 and CDR2: DFQATT and SNEGSKA (reference sequence). The CDR3 consists of 14 residues. DNA for the CDR3: TGCAGTGCTAAAACTAGCTTTCCCTCAACCGAGCAGTACTTC. Amino acid sequence: CSAKTSFPSTEQYF.

This clonotype has just a few counts. The chain joins TRBV27 to TRBJ2-3; 8 nucleotides line up with TRBD1. The CDR3 is 16 residues long. V was clipped by 7 bases and J by 2 bases; unmatched bases: 11. CDR1 is MNHEY and CDR2 is SMNVEV in the germline V gene (reference sequence). The CDR3 loop reads CASTLGTGGDTDTQYF. The CDR3 DNA is TGTGCCAGCACCTTAGGAACAGGGGGAGACACAGATACGCAGTATTTT.